One sample yielded the 22 T cell receptor beta chains listed below, sequenced in a study of PD-L1 blockade in urothelial cancer. Time point of the sample: pretreatment peripheral blood. Generated by immunoSEQ multiplex PCR, the TCRdb table keeps only in-frame clones and is missing some. The sample has 85,000 to 100,000 clones; around 86% are singletons. This sample comprised PBMCs, obtained around atezolizumab (anti-PD-L1) treatment. These receptor sequences come from a man aged 55 to 70 with urothelial cancer.

This chain joins TRBV5-6 and TRBJ2-7; 7 positions match TRBD2. Trimming at V came to 4 bases and at J to 4 bases, leaving 5 bases not matched to a gene. This CDR3 spans 13 amino acids. Looked up from germline, CDR1 is SGHDT and CDR2 is YYEEEE. The chain's CDR3 is CASSPGGGYEQYF. The DNA for the CDR3 is TGTGCCAGCAGCCCGGGGGGAGGTTACGAGCAGTACTTC.

This chain connects TRBV5-1 to TRBJ2-2; 7 nucleotides align to TRBD2. This CDR3 contains 15 residues. The V gene's germline CDR1 is SGHRS and CDR2 YFSETQ. Germline trimming cut 0 bases from V and 8 bases from J; bases unmatched to any gene: 7. CDR3 sequence (DNA): TGCGCCAGCAGCTTGGTGCCAGGGAGGGCTGGGGAGCTGTTTTTT. It specifies CASSLVPGRAGELFF.

The rearrangement joins TRBV28 to TRBJ2-3, with TRBD2 matching 9 bases. This CDR3 has 11 residues. Germline-derived CDR1 and CDR2 are MDHEN and SYDVKM. V dropped 5 bases and J dropped 14; count of bases not matched to a gene: 5. The CDR3, as DNA: TGTGCCAGCAGTGCCCTAGCGGGAACGTATTTT. This encodes CASSALAGTYF.

Only one count was recorded for this clone. Within the sample, other DNA sequences also encode this same CDR3. This chain uses TRBV18 with TRBJ2-1, with 8 bases that match TRBD1. CDR3 length: 15 residues. Germline CDR1 reads KGHSH; CDR2 reads LQKENI. The V and J ends lost 3 bases and 3 bases, in that order; junction bases with no gene match: 4. CDR3 residues: CASSPGQGGYNEQFF. The CDR3 bases are TGTGCCAGCTCACCTGGACAGGGAGGCTACAATGAGCAGTTCTTC.

V usage is TRBV5-4 and J usage is TRBJ2-3, with TRBD1 identical over 8 bases. Germline-derived CDR1 and CDR2 are SGHNT and YYREEE (reference sequence). This CDR3 spans 17 amino acids. V was pared by 0 bases and J by 0 bases, with 6 bases of the junction left unmatched. The CDR3 nucleotides are TGTGCCAGCAGCTTGGTGGTGACAGGGGTTAGCACAGATACGCAGTATTTT. Protein product: CASSLVVTGVSTDTQYF.

The CDR3 region has the DNA TGTGCCAGCAGTTTTTTTGCACAGGGCATGAACGAGCAGTACTTC. It yields the protein CASSFFAQGMNEQYF. The gene calls are TRBV28 and TRBJ2-7; weak D call: TRBD1 (6 bases). Deletions cut 3 bases from V and 5 bases from J, with 17 bases between. The CDR3 length is 15 residues. CDR1 and CDR2 from the germline V gene are MDHEN and SYDVKM.

As concerns this clone: The same CDR3 arises from other DNA sequences in this sample as well. The chain employs TRBV7-9 and TRBJ1-1; D unclear. The CDR3 consists of 13 residues. Germline CDR1 reads SEHNR; CDR2 reads FQNEAQ (reference sequence). The V end lost 1 base, the J end lost 2 bases, and 5 bases lay between the germline ends. CDR3 loop: CASSLDTNTEAFF. CDR3 nucleotides: TGTGCCAGCAGCTTAGACACAAACACTGAAGCTTTCTTT. Variable domain in full (rest from reference TRBV7-9 and TRBJ1-1): DTGVSQNPRHKITKRGQNVTFRCDPISEHNRLYWYRQTLGQGPEFLTYFQNEAQLEKSRLLSDRFSAERPKGSFSTLEIQRTEQGDSAMYLCASSLDTNTEAFFGQGTRLTVV.

The chain employs TRBV4-2 and TRBJ1-2; the match to TRBD1 covers 7 bases. V shed 3 bases, J shed 4 bases, and the junction held 5 bases outside the gene matches. Germline V CDR1 and CDR2: LGHNA, YNFKEQ. The CDR3 is 14 amino acids. CDR3 DNA: TGTGCCAGCAGCCAGTTTCGGGACAGCTATGGCTACACCTTC. Encoded protein: CASSQFRDSYGYTF.

In this sample, this clone turned up once. The CDR3 DNA reads TGTGCCAGCAGTTACAGGGTCGGGTACACTGAAGCTTTCTTT. It is translated as CASSYRVGYTEAFF. This rearrangement joins TRBV2 to TRBJ1-1; TRBD1 might be the D (6 bases). Per the germline V gene, CDR1 is SNHLY and CDR2 is FYNNEI. V lost 5 bases, J lost 3 bases, and 13 bases lay in between. CDR3 length: 14 residues.

The chain recombines TRBV11-2 with TRBJ2-2; D is possibly TRBD1 (6 bases). CDR1 SGHAT and CDR2 FQNNGV come from the germline V gene. There are 16 residues in the CDR3. V lost 5 bases to trimming and J lost 0 bases, with 13 bases between them. In DNA, the CDR3 is TGTGCCAGCAGCGTGCTTGGGGGCCCGAACACCGGGGAGCTGTTTTTT. Encoded protein: CASSVLGGPNTGELFF.

The chain is built from TRBV10-1 and TRBJ2-7; TRBD1 matches 9 bases. CDR1 is WNHNN and CDR2 is SYGVQD in the germline V gene (reference sequence). CDR3 length equals 14 residues. Trimming at V came to 6 bases and at J to 2 bases, leaving 5 bases not matched to a gene. In DNA form, the CDR3 reads TGCGCCAGCAGCCGGACAGGGGCCCCCTACGAGCAGTACTTC. It encodes CASSRTGAPYEQYF.

Only one count was recorded for this clone. The J gene is TRBJ2-7, the V gene TRBV5-1, with 16 bases lining up with TRBD2. This CDR3 comprises 16 residues. Trimming at V came to 2 bases and at J to 9 bases, leaving 8 bases not matched to a gene. The germline CDR1 and CDR2 sequences are SGHRS and YFSETQ. The CDR3 is CASSFQAGLAGGGQYF. The CDR3 DNA is TGCGCCAGCAGCTTCCAGGCGGGACTAGCGGGAGGGGGGCAGTACTTC.

V and J are TRBV6-5 and TRBJ1-2, with D unresolved. The germline V gene encodes CDR1 MNHEY and CDR2 SVGAGI. CDR3 length: 13 amino acids. The V gene lost 5 bases and the J gene lost 4 bases, with 11 bases spanning the gap. DNA for the CDR3: TGTGCCAGCAGTCCTCCTGAGGCCTATGGCTACACCTTC. Its translation is CASSPPEAYGYTF.

CDR3 protein: CASGESGTGNTIYF. CDR3 bases: TGTGCCAGCGGAGAATCTGGTACTGGAAACACCATATATTTT. The chain uses TRBV27 and TRBJ1-3; unclear D gene. The length of the CDR3 is 14 residues. Looked up from germline, CDR1 is MNHEY and CDR2 is SMNVEV (reference sequence). V was trimmed by 8 bases and J by 2 bases, leaving 13 bases between them.

The chain combines TRBV7-6 with TRBJ1-2; maybe TRBD1 (5 bases). The V end lost 5 bases, the J end lost 2 bases, and 12 bases lay between the germline ends. The CDR3 is 14 residues long. The germline V gene encodes CDR1 SGHVS and CDR2 FNYEAQ. CDR3 amino acids: CASSSGGVNYGYTF. In nucleotides, the CDR3 is TGTGCCAGCAGCAGCGGAGGGGTGAACTATGGCTACACCTTC.

The CDR3 is CASSLSRTSGELFF. CDR3 nucleotide sequence: TGTGCCAGCAGCCTGAGCCGGACTAGCGGGGAGCTGTTTTTT. The rearrangement links TRBV5-6 to TRBJ2-2; TRBD2 matches at 7 bases. Germline lookup yields CDR1 SGHDT and CDR2 YYEEEE. This CDR3 has 14 residues. V lost 4 bases to trimming and J lost 7 bases; unmatched junction nucleotides: 7.

This chain's CDR3 is CASSPSGGRSGNTIYF. CDR3 sequence (DNA): TGTGCCAGCAGCCCCTCCGGGGGACGATCTGGAAACACCATATATTTT. The chain recombines TRBV5-5 with TRBJ1-3; a possible D gene is TRBD1 (5 bases). Germline V lookup: CDR1 SGHKS, CDR2 YYEKEE (reference sequence). The CDR3 spans 16 residues. The V gene lost 4 bases and the J gene lost 1 base, with 15 bases spanning the gap. The full variable domain, completed using reference TRBV5-5 and TRBJ1-3, is DAGVTQSPTHLIKTRGQQVTLRCSPISGHKSVSWYQQVLGQGPQFIFQYYEKEERGRGNFPDRFSARQFPNYSSELNVNALLLGDSALYLCASSPSGGRSGNTIYFGEGSWLTVV.

This clone was seen once. The V and J genes are TRBV9 and TRBJ2-1, with 7 bases identical to TRBD1. Looked up from germline, CDR1 is SGDLS and CDR2 is YYNGEE. CDR3 length: 13 amino acids. J lost 8 bases, V lost 3 bases, and 5 bases had no gene match. CDR3 in amino acids: CASSAGQPHEQFF. CDR3 coding DNA: TGTGCCAGCAGCGCGGGACAGCCCCATGAGCAGTTCTTC.

The V call is TRBV7-9, the J call TRBJ2-2, with 7 bases lining up with TRBD2. J gave up 3 bases and V 11 bases, and 6 bases lay outside the gene matches. Germline CDR1 SEHNR, CDR2 FQNEAQ (reference sequence). The CDR3 spans 13 residues. This CDR3 reads CAPWSGDTGELFF. CDR3 DNA sequence: TGTGCCCCATGGAGCGGGGACACCGGGGAGCTGTTTTTT.

The gene calls are TRBV10-3 and TRBJ2-1; 9 bases line up with TRBD2. Germline CDR1 and CDR2: ENHRY and SYGVKD. This CDR3 is 14 amino acids long. With V trimmed by 8 bases and J by 10 bases, 12 bases remained unmatched. The CDR3: CAIGGGGGQGEQFF. As DNA, the CDR3 is TGTGCCATCGGTGGCGGGGGGGGCCAGGGGGAGCAGTTCTTC.

The chain recombines TRBV5-4 with TRBJ1-1, with D uncertain. Germline values: CDR1 SGHNT, CDR2 YYREEE (reference sequence). The CDR3 is 15 residues long. V lost 4 bases and J 1 base, leaving 14 bases between the germline ends. The CDR3 sequence is CASSHSQFGNTEAFF. CDR3 nucleotide sequence: TGTGCCAGCAGCCACTCCCAATTCGGGAACACTGAAGCTTTCTTT.

This chain links TRBV6-1 with TRBJ1-2, with D perhaps matching TRBD1 (6 bases). CDR1 is MNHNS, CDR2 SASEGT, per germline. The CDR3 is 14 residues long. Trimming left V 5 bases short and J 1 base short, with 11 bases between. The DNA of the CDR3 is TGTGCCAGCAGTCTACGGACAGATAACTATGGCTACACCTTC. This translates into CASSLRTDNYGYTF.